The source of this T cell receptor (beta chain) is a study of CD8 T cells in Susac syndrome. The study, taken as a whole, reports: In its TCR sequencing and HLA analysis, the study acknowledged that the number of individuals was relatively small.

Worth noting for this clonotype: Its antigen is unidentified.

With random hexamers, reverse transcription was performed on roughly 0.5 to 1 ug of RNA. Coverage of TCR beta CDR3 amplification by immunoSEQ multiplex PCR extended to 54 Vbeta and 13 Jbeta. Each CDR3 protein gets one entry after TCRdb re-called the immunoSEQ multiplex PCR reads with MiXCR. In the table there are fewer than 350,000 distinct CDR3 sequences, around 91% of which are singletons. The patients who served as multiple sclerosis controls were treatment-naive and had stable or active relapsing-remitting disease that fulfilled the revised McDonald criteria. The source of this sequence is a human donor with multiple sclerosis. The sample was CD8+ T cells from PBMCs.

CDR3 amino acids: CSVGTTANTGELFF. The CDR3 nucleotides read TGCAGCGTTGGGACTACCGCGAACACCGGGGAGCTGTTTTTT. V gene TRBV29-1 combines with J gene TRBJ2-2; tentatively, D is TRBD2 (6 bases). The germline V gene encodes CDR1 SQVTM and CDR2 ANQGSEA. V lost 4 bases and J 0 bases, leaving 9 bases between the germline ends. The CDR3 is made up of 14 amino acids.